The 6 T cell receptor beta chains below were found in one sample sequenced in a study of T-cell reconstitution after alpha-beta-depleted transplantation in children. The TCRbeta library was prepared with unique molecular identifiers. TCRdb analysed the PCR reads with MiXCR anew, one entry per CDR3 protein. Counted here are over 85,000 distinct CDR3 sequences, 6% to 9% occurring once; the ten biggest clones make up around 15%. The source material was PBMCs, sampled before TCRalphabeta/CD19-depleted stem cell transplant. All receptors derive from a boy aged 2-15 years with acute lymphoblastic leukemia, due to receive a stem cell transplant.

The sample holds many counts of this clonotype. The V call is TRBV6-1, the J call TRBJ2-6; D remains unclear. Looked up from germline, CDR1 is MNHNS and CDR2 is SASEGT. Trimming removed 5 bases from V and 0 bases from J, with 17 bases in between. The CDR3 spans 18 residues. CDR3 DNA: TGTGCCAGCAGTCCCCGTTCCTCAAGGACCTCTGGGGCCAACGTCCTGACTTTC. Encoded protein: CASSPRSSRTSGANVLTF.

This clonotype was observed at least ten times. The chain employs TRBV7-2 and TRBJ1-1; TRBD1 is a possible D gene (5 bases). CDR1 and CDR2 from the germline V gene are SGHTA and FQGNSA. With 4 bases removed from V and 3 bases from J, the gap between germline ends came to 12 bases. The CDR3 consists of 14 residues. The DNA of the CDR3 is TGTGCCAGCAGCTCCCGGCGGGGGGACACTGAAGCTTTCTTT. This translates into CASSSRRGDTEAFF.

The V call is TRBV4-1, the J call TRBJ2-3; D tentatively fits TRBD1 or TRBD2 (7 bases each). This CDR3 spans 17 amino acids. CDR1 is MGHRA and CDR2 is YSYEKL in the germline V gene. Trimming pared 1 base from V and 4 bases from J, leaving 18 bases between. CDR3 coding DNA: TGCGCCAGCAGCCAAGGTGGGGGGAGGGGGCGGCCAGATACGCAGTATTTT. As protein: CASSQGGGRGRPDTQYF.

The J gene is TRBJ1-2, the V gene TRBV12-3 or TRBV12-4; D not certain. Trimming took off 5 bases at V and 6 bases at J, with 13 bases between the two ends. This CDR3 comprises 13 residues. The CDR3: CASSLPAGDGYTF. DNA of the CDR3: TGTGCCAGCAGTCTACCAGCGGGCGATGGCTACACCTTC.

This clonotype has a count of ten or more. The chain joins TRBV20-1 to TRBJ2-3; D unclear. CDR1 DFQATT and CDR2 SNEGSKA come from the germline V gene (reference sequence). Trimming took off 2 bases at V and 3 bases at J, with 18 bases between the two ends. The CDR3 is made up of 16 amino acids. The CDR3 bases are TGCAGTGCTAGACAGGACCTCAATTACTTAACAGATACGCAGTATTTT. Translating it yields CSARQDLNYLTDTQYF.

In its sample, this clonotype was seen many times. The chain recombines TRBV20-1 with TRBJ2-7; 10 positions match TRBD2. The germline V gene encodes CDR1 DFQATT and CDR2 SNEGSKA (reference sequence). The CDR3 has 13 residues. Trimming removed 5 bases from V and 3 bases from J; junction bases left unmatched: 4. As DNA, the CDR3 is TGCAGTGCTGCAGGACTAGCGGTCTACGAGCAGTACTTC. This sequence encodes CSAAGLAVYEQYF.